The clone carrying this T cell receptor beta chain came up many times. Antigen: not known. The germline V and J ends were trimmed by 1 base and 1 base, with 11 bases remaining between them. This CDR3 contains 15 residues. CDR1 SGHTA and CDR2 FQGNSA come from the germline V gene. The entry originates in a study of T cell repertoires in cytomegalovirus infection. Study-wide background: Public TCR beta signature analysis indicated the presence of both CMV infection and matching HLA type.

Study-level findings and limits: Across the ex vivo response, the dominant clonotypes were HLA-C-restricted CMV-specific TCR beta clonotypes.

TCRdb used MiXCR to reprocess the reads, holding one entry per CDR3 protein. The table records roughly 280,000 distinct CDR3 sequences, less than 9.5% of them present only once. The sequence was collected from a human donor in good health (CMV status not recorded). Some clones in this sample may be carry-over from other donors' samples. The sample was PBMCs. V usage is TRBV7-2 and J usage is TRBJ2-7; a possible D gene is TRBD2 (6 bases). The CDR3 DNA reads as TGTGCCAGCAGCTTAGGGGCGGGGAATTCCTACGAGCAGTACTTC. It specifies CASSLGAGNSYEQYF.